This TCR beta chain was captured by sequencing in a study of beta chain features in type 1 diabetes. Study results and caveats: Because the template was cDNA, high-expressing cells might be over-represented. Type 1 diabetes patients showed a moderate but significant shortening of TCRB CDR3s in all four CD4+ subsets.

Losses at the gene ends were 2 bases for V and 1 base for J; bases not matched to a gene: 4. The germline gives CDR1 ENHRY, CDR2 SYGVKD. The CDR3 loop spans 15 amino acids. Expressed TCRB transcripts got sequenced, as all isolated RNA was reverse transcribed. Here immunoSEQ multiplex PCR was the method, and the copy in TCRdb shows in-frame clones only, minus some. Among 200,000 to 250,000 clones listed, under 70% were seen once. Using CD45RO/CCR7/CD25/CD127/CD95/CD27, CD4+ naive, central memory, regulatory and stem cell-like memory cells were sorted. Every sorted population was more than 95% pure. Details on this clone: Its antigen is as yet unknown.

The chain employs TRBV10-3 and TRBJ2-5, with 7 bases aligning to TRBD1. Sequenced material: naive CD4+ T cells from blood. The TCR originated in a man aged 30 to 45 in good health. The CDR3 sequence: CAISEARDSQETQYF. CDR3 sequence (DNA): TGTGCCATCAGTGAGGCCCGGGACAGCCAAGAGACCCAGTACTTC.